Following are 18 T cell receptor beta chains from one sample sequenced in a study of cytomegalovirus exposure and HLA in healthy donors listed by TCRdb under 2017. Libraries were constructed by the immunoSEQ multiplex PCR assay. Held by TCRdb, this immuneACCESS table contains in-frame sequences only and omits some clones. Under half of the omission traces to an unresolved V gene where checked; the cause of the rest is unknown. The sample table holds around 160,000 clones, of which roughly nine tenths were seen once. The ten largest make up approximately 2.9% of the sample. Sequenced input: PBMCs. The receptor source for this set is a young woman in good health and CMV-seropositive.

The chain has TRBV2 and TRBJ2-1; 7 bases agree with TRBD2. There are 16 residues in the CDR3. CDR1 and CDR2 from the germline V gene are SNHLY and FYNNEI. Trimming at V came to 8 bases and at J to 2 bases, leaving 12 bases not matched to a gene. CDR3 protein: CASPRGGLAAYNEQFF. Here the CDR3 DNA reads TGTGCCAGCCCACGGGGCGGCCTAGCGGCCTACAATGAGCAGTTCTTC. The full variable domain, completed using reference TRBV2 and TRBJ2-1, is EPEVTQTPSHQVTQMGQEVILRCVPISNHLYFYWYRQILGQKVEFLVSFYNNEISEKSEIFDDQFSVERPDGSNFTLKIRSTKLEDSAMYFCASPRGGLAAYNEQFFGPGTRLTVL.

The CDR3 spells CASTRPTSGNYEQYF. For the CDR3, the DNA is TGTGCCAGCACCCGACCCACTAGCGGAAACTACGAGCAGTACTTC. The rearrangement links TRBV28 to TRBJ2-7, with 8 bases aligning to TRBD2. V lost 7 bases to trimming and J lost 3 bases; unmatched junction nucleotides: 11. The CDR3 is made up of 15 amino acids. Germline CDR1 is MDHEN and CDR2 is SYDVKM.

The chain's CDR3 is CASSPPEGGGQPQHF. The CDR3 bases are TGTGCCAGCAGTCCACCCGAGGGGGGGGGTCAGCCCCAGCATTTT. The chain recombines TRBV28 with TRBJ1-5; tentative D call: TRBD1 (6 bases). Trimming stripped 5 bases from V and 6 bases from J, with 17 bases between. CDR1 is MDHEN, CDR2 SYDVKM, per germline. CDR3 length equals 15 residues.

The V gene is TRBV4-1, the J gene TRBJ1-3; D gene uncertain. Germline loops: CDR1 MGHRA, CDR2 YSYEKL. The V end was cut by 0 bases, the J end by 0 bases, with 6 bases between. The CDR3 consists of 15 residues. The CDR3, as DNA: TGCGCCAGCAGCCAAGAGACTATCTCTGGAAACACCATATATTTT. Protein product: CASSQETISGNTIYF.

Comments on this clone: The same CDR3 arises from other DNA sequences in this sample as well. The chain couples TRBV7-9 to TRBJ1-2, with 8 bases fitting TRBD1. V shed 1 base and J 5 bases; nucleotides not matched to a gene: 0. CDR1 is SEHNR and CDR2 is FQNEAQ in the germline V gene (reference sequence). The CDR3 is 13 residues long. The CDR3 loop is CASSLGTGYGYTF. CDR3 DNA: TGTGCCAGCAGCTTAGGGACAGGGTATGGCTACACCTTC. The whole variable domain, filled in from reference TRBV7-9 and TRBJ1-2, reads DTGVSQNPRHKITKRGQNVTFRCDPISEHNRLYWYRQTLGQGPEFLTYFQNEAQLEKSRLLSDRFSAERPKGSFSTLEIQRTEQGDSAMYLCASSLGTGYGYTFGSGTRLTVV.

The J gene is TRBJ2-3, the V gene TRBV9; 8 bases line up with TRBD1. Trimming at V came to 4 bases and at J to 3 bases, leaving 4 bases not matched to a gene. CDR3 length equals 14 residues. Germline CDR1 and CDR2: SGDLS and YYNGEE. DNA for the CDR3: TGTGCCAGCAGCTTAACAGGGGGGACAGATACGCAGTATTTT. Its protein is CASSLTGGTDTQYF.

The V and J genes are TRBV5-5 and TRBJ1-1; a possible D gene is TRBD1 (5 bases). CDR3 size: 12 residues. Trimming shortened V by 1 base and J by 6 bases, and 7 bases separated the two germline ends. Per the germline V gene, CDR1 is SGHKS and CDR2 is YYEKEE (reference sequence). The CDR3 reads CASSLRGPEAFF. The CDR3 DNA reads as TGTGCCAGCAGCTTGAGGGGTCCTGAAGCTTTCTTT.

Here the CDR3 DNA reads TGTGCCAGCAGCTTAGCGGGGACAGACACTGAAGCTTTCTTT. Its protein is CASSLAGTDTEAFF. The chain is built from TRBV7-9 and TRBJ1-1, with 7 bases identical to TRBD1. Germline CDR1 is SEHNR and CDR2 is FQNEAQ (reference sequence). The junction had 1 base not matched to a gene; V was cut back by 0 bases and J by 3 bases. This CDR3 spans 14 amino acids.

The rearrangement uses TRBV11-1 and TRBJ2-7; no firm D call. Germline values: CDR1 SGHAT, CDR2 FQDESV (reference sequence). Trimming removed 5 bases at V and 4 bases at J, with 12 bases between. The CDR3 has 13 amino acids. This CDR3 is CASSPYDSYEQYF. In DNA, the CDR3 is TGTGCCAGCAGCCCGTACGACTCGTACGAGCAGTACTTC.

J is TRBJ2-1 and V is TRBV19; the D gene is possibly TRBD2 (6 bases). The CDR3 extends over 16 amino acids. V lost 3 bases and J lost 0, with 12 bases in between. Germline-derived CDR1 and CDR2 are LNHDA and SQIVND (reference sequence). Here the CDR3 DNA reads TGTGCCAGTAGTATTAGGGTAGCGGTCTCCTACAATGAGCAGTTCTTC. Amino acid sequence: CASSIRVAVSYNEQFF.

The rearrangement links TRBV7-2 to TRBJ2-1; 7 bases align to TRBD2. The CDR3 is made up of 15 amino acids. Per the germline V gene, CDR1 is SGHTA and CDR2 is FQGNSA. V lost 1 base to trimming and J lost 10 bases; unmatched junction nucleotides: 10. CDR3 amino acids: CASSLEGGRAGEQFF. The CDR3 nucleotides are TGTGCCAGCAGCTTAGAAGGCGGGAGAGCGGGCGAGCAGTTCTTC.

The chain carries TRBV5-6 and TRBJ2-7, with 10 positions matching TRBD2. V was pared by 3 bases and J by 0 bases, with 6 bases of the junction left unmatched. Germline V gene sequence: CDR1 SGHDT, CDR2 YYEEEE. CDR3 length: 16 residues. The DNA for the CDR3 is TGTGCCAGCAGCTCGGGACTAGCGCAGAACTCCTACGAGCAGTACTTC. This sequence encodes CASSSGLAQNSYEQYF.

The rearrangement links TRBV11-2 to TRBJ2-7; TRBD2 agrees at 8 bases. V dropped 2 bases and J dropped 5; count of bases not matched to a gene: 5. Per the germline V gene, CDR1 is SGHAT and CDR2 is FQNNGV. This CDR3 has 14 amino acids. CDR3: CASSLRGGKDEQYF. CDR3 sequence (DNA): TGTGCCAGCAGCTTACGCGGGGGGAAGGACGAGCAGTACTTC.

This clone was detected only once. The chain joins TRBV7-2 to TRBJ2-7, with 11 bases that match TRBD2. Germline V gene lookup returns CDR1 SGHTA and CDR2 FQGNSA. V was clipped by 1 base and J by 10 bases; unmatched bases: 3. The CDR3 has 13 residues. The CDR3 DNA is TGTGCCAGCAGCTTAGGGGGACTAGCGGACCAGTACTTC. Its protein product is CASSLGGLADQYF.

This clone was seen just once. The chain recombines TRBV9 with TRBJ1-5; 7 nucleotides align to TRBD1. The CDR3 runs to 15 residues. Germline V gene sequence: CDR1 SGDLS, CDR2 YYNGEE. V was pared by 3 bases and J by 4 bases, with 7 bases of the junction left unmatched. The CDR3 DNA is TGTGCCAGCAGCGCCCATGACAGGGAAAATCAGCCCCAGCATTTT. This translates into CASSAHDRENQPQHF.

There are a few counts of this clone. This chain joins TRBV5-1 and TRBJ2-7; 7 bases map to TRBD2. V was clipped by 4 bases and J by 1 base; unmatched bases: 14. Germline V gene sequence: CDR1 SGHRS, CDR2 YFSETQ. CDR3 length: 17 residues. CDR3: CASSGGLVGSGSYEQYF. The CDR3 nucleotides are TGCGCCAGCAGCGGGGGACTCGTTGGTAGCGGGTCCTACGAGCAGTACTTC. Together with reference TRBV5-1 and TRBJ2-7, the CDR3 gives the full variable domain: KAGVTQTPRYLIKTRGQQVTLSCSPISGHRSVSWYQQTPGQGLQFLFEYFSETQRNKGNFPGRFSGRQFSNSRSEMNVSTLELGDSALYLCASSGGLVGSGSYEQYFGPGTRLTVT.

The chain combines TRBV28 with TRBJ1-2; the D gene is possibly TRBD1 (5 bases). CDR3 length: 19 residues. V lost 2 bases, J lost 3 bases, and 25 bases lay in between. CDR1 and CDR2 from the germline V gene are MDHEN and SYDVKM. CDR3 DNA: TGTGCCAGCAGTTTACTTAACCCCGGGAGGACAAGGGCTTACTATGGCTACACCTTC. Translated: CASSLLNPGRTRAYYGYTF.

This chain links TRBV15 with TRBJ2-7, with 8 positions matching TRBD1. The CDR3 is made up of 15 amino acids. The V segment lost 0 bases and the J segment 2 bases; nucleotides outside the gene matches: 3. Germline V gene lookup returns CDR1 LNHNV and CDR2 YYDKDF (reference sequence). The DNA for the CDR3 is TGTGCCACCAGCAGAGATCGGACAGGGACCTACGAGCAGTACTTC. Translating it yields CATSRDRTGTYEQYF.